These 19 T cell receptor beta chains originate from one sample sequenced in a study of T cell responses to AZD1222 COVID-19 vaccine. TCRdb's table, derived via immunoSEQ multiplex PCR, lists solely in-frame clones and lacks some. The table includes some 110,000 clones, 82% detected once. The specimen was peripheral blood, collected on day 0 of AZD1222 vaccination. These receptor sequences come from an adult in good health.

The gene calls are TRBV7-8 and TRBJ2-2; TRBD2 matches 10 bases. Per the germline V gene, CDR1 is SGHVS and CDR2 is FQNEAQ. V dropped 5 bases and J dropped 6; count of bases not matched to a gene: 15. The CDR3 spans 18 residues. The CDR3 here is CASSLPGLARMEAGELFF. CDR3 nucleotides: TGTGCCAGCAGCCTCCCGGGACTAGCGAGGATGGAGGCCGGGGAGCTGTTTTTT. The entire variable domain, with the rest obtained from reference TRBV7-8 and TRBJ2-2, is as follows: GAGVSQSPRYKVAKRGQDVALRCDPISGHVSLFWYQQALGQGPEFLTYFQNEAQLDKSGLPSDRFFAERPEGSVSTLKIQRTQQEDSAVYLCASSLPGLARMEAGELFFGEGSRLTVL.

CDR3 coding DNA: TGTGCCAGCAGCTTAGGGTCGTGGGGTGTGAACACTGAAGCTTTCTTT. Its protein product is CASSLGSWGVNTEAFF. The chain employs TRBV11-2 and TRBJ1-1, with unresolved D. V lost 1 base and J 0 bases, leaving 12 bases between the germline ends. Germline CDR1 and CDR2: SGHAT and FQNNGV. CDR3 length: 16 amino acids. Drawing the rest from reference TRBV11-2 and TRBJ1-1, the complete variable domain is EAGVAQSPRYKIIEKRQSVAFWCNPISGHATLYWYQQILGQGPKLLIQFQNNGVVDDSQLPKDRFSAERLKGVDSTLKIQPAKLEDSAVYLCASSLGSWGVNTEAFFGQGTRLTVV.

This clone was detected only a few times. The rearrangement joins TRBV10-3 to TRBJ2-5; D is uncertain. V lost 4 bases and J lost 2, with 11 bases in between. The V gene's germline CDR1 is ENHRY and CDR2 SYGVKD. The CDR3 spans 14 residues. The CDR3 sequence: CAISGNSHQETQYF. The CDR3, as DNA: TGTGCCATCAGTGGGAACTCACATCAAGAGACCCAGTACTTC.

This clone was observed once. The chain joins TRBV29-1 to TRBJ2-3; D might be TRBD2 (5 bases). Trimming removed 4 bases from V and 6 bases from J, with 14 bases in between. This CDR3 spans 13 amino acids. Germline V lookup: CDR1 SQVTM, CDR2 ANQGSEA. Written as DNA, the CDR3 is TGCAGCGTTGCGTCCGGGGAAGACGATACGCAGTATTTT. Translating it yields CSVASGEDDTQYF.

The genes are TRBV2 and TRBJ2-2; D is uncertain. V lost 8 bases to trimming and J lost 5 bases, with 3 bases between them. The CDR3 runs 10 residues. Per the germline V gene, CDR1 is SNHLY and CDR2 is FYNNEI. CDR3 in amino acids: CASRTGELFF. As DNA, the CDR3 is TGTGCCAGCCGAACCGGGGAGCTGTTTTTT.

The gene calls are TRBV7-3 and TRBJ2-7, with D hard to call. The CDR3 sequence is 12 residues long. V shed 4 bases and J shed 0 bases, with 4 bases lying between them. From germline, CDR1 is SGHTA and CDR2 FQGTGA. CDR3 sequence (DNA): TGTGCCAGCAGCTCGGTCTCCTACGAGCAGTACTTC. It translates to CASSSVSYEQYF.

This clone has only a few counts. This rearrangement joins TRBV11-1 to TRBJ2-2, with D tentatively TRBD1 (6 bases). The ends were cut back, 5 bases at V and 4 bases at J, with 11 bases in the middle. This CDR3 contains 14 residues. Looked up from germline, CDR1 is SGHAT and CDR2 is FQDESV (reference sequence). The CDR3 DNA reads as TGTGCCAGCAGCGGAAGCAGGGGCACCGGGGAGCTGTTTTTT. The encoded protein is CASSGSRGTGELFF.

This clone has a handful of counts. This rearrangement joins TRBV2 to TRBJ2-3; 11 bases agree with TRBD2. This CDR3 is built from 17 residues. V lost 6 bases, J lost 2 bases, and 10 bases stayed unmatched. CDR1 is SNHLY, CDR2 FYNNEI, per germline. The CDR3 spells CASSPLTSGTNTDTQYF. In DNA form, the CDR3 reads TGTGCCAGCAGCCCCCTGACTAGCGGGACAAACACAGATACGCAGTATTTT.

This sequence joins TRBV18 and TRBJ1-6, with a possible D match to TRBD1 (5 bases). The V gene lost 5 bases and the J gene lost 9 bases, with 20 bases spanning the gap. The CDR3 covers 16 residues. CDR1 is KGHSH, CDR2 LQKENI, per germline. CDR3 nucleotides: TGTGCCAGCTCATTGACCGTTGGGGCGACGGGTTCACCCCTCCACTTT. Translated: CASSLTVGATGSPLHF.

V gene TRBV18 combines with J gene TRBJ1-2, with D uncertain. V shed 0 bases and J shed 6 bases, with 14 bases lying between them. This CDR3 has 15 residues. Per germline, CDR1 KGHSH and CDR2 LQKENI. CDR3 loop: CASSPPSTLRDGYTF. DNA for the CDR3: TGTGCCAGCTCACCACCGTCGACCCTAAGGGATGGCTACACCTTC.

The chain uses TRBV15 and TRBJ1-5; D not resolved. This CDR3 contains 15 residues. V was cut by 0 bases and J by 5 bases, with 11 bases left in between. Per the germline V gene, CDR1 is LNHNV and CDR2 is YYDKDF (reference sequence). This chain's CDR3 is CATSRDPGPDQPQHF. The CDR3 nucleotides read TGTGCCACCAGCAGAGATCCGGGCCCCGATCAGCCCCAGCATTTT.

The sample holds a few counts of this clone. The J gene is TRBJ1-2, the V gene TRBV7-9; tentatively, D is TRBD1 (5 bases). Germline lookup yields CDR1 SEHNR and CDR2 FQNEAQ (reference sequence). There are 14 residues in the CDR3. Trimming left V 5 bases short and J 5 bases short, with 15 bases between. This CDR3 is CASSAVGGQYGYTF. CDR3 nucleotide sequence: TGTGCCAGCAGCGCCGTGGGGGGTCAGTATGGCTACACCTTC.

The chain links TRBV6-2 or TRBV6-3 to TRBJ1-2; D call uncertain. Germline loops: CDR1 MNHEY, CDR2 SVGEGT. V lost 0 bases and J lost 5, with 13 bases in between. This CDR3 is built from 15 residues. Here the CDR3 DNA reads TGTGCCAGCAGTTACTCGAGGTCGCGGGGTTATGGCTACACCTTC. Translating gives CASSYSRSRGYGYTF.

The rearrangement links TRBV27 to TRBJ2-2; no clear D gene. V was shortened by 3 bases and J by 0 bases, with 8 bases between the two germline ends. Germline-derived CDR1 and CDR2 are MNHEY and SMNVEV (reference sequence). The CDR3 loop spans 15 amino acids. The CDR3 DNA reads TGTGCCAGCAGTTTTGGCGGACCGAACACCGGGGAGCTGTTTTTT. This gives the protein CASSFGGPNTGELFF.

The rearrangement joins TRBV5-6 to TRBJ1-1; weak D call: TRBD1 (5 bases). Germline V lookup: CDR1 SGHDT, CDR2 YYEEEE. CDR3 size: 14 residues. Trimming pared 0 bases from V and 10 bases from J, leaving 16 bases between. Here the CDR3 reads CASSLGQFSRSAFF. CDR3 nucleotide sequence: TGTGCCAGCAGCTTGGGACAGTTTTCCCGATCAGCTTTCTTT.

V gene TRBV7-2 combines with J gene TRBJ2-7; D unclear. The ends were cut back, 1 base at V and 0 bases at J, with 4 bases in the middle. Germline V gives CDR1 SGHTA, CDR2 FQGNSA. The CDR3 totals 13 residues. CDR3 DNA: TGTGCCAGCAGCTTAGATGCCTCCTACGAGCAGTACTTC. It encodes CASSLDASYEQYF.

The gene calls are TRBV6-5 and TRBJ1-3, with D tentatively TRBD1 (5 bases). The V end was cut by 7 bases, the J end by 2 bases, with 9 bases between. This CDR3 spans 13 amino acids. CDR1 is MNHEY and CDR2 is SVGAGI in the germline V gene. The CDR3 sequence is CASTQGAGNTIYF. The CDR3 region has the DNA TGTGCCAGCACCCAGGGTGCTGGAAACACCATATATTTT.

The chain has TRBV3-1 (or the pseudogene TRBV3-2) and TRBJ2-1; D could derive from TRBD1 or TRBD2 (5 bases each). Germline assignment: CDR1 LGHDT and CDR2 YNNKEL (reference sequence). CDR3 length: 14 amino acids. Trimming pared 1 base from V and 4 bases from J, leaving 8 bases between. This CDR3 is CASSQVREYNEQFF. The CDR3 region has the DNA TGTGCCAGCAGCCAAGTCAGGGAGTACAATGAGCAGTTCTTC.

This clone was detected once. The chain has TRBV5-1 and TRBJ2-3, with D possibly TRBD1 on 6 matching bases. Per the germline V gene, CDR1 is SGHRS and CDR2 is YFSETQ. V dropped 5 bases and J dropped 4 bases, with 14 bases sitting between them. The CDR3 is 14 amino acids. The CDR3 region is CASRLQGTPDTQYF. The CDR3, as DNA: TGCGCCAGCAGGCTACAGGGTACCCCAGATACGCAGTATTTT.